The 3 T cell receptor beta chains below were found in one sample sequenced in a study of blood T cell repertoires in COVID-19. TCRdb's table, derived via immunoSEQ multiplex PCR, lists solely in-frame clones and lacks some. Here the sample spans under 300,000 clones, 70% to 90% being singletons. Sequenced sample: peripheral blood. The origin of the receptors is a woman in her 70s with acute or convalescent COVID-19.

This clone was seen more than once but under ten times. The gene calls are TRBV6-5 and TRBJ2-2; D is possibly TRBD1 (6 bases). V was cut by 6 bases and J by 1 base, with 9 bases left in between. The CDR3 totals 14 residues. Looked up from germline, CDR1 is MNHEY and CDR2 is SVGAGI. The CDR3 loop reads CASRMGQNTGELFF. For the CDR3, the DNA is TGTGCCAGCAGGATGGGACAGAACACCGGGGAGCTGTTTTTT.

This rearrangement joins TRBV19 to TRBJ2-1; 7 bases map to TRBD1. The CDR3 runs 16 residues. Losses at the gene ends were 4 bases for V and 0 bases for J; bases not matched to a gene: 6. Germline lookup yields CDR1 LNHDA and CDR2 SQIVND (reference sequence). This chain's CDR3 is CASSTRDSRSYNEQFF. The CDR3 nucleotides read TGTGCCAGTAGTACCCGGGACAGTCGCTCCTACAATGAGCAGTTCTTC.

The rearrangement joins TRBV7-9 to TRBJ1-2; possible D gene TRBD1, 6 bases. CDR3 length: 14 amino acids. The ends were cut back, 5 bases at V and 4 bases at J, with 14 bases in the middle. CDR1 is SEHNR, CDR2 FQNEAQ, per germline (reference sequence). In DNA form, the CDR3 reads TGTGCCAGCAGCCCCCAAGGGGGTGGCTATGGCTACACCTTC. It is translated as CASSPQGGGYGYTF.